These 28 T cell receptor beta chains originate from one sample sequenced in a study of cytomegalovirus exposure and HLA in healthy donors (dated by TCRdb to about 2017). The protocol used for the library was the immunoSEQ multiplex PCR assay. For the multiplex PCR, a mixture combining 60 forward primers for TCR Vbeta segments and 13 reverse primers for TCR Jbeta segments was used. TCRdb mirrors the immuneACCESS table, restricted to in-frame sequences. Some clones are absent from its copies; in checked studies, under half trace to an unresolved V gene, and the reason for the others is unknown. The table for this sample lists approximately 32,000 clones; 90% to 95% of them were counted only once. Of the sample, 2% to 3% is held by the ten largest clones. Specimen: PBMCs. The receptors originated from a woman under 30 in good health and CMV-seronegative.

This chain connects TRBV5-6 to TRBJ2-7; 12 nucleotides match TRBD2. CDR1 is SGHDT and CDR2 is YYEEEE in the germline V gene. This CDR3 comprises 16 residues. The V segment lost 1 base and the J segment 4 bases; nucleotides outside the gene matches: 6. The CDR3 DNA follows: TGTGCCAGCAGCTTGTCCGGGACTAGCGGGCGTTACGAGCAGTACTTC. The encoded protein is CASSLSGTSGRYEQYF. The variable domain in full, with the rest retrieved from reference TRBV5-6 and TRBJ2-7, is DAGVTQSPTHLIKTRGQQVTLRCSPKSGHDTVSWYQQALGQGPQFIFQYYEEEERQRGNFPDRFSGHQFPNYSSELNVNALLLGDSALYLCASSLSGTSGRYEQYFGPGTRLTVT.

The V gene is TRBV28, the J gene TRBJ1-4; TRBD1 is a possible D gene (6 bases). The CDR3 has 16 amino acids. Germline V gives CDR1 MDHEN, CDR2 SYDVKM. V was pared by 1 base and J by 7 bases, with 16 bases between. The CDR3 here is CASSLSMGALGEKLFF. In nucleotides, the CDR3 is TGTGCCAGCAGTTTATCTATGGGGGCGTTGGGTGAAAAACTGTTTTTT.

The V gene is TRBV5-1, the J gene TRBJ2-3; D is undetermined. Germline V gives CDR1 SGHRS, CDR2 YFSETQ. This CDR3 has 13 amino acids. The V and J ends lost 5 bases and 0 bases respectively, with 7 bases between them. This CDR3 is CASRVSSTDTQYF. The CDR3 DNA is TGCGCCAGCAGAGTTAGCAGCACAGATACGCAGTATTTT.

The chain has TRBV2 and TRBJ2-7; 8 bases match TRBD1. CDR1 and CDR2 (germline): SNHLY, FYNNEI. This CDR3 contains 15 residues. Losses at the gene ends were 6 bases for V and 2 bases for J; bases not matched to a gene: 9. CDR3 in amino acids: CASSLGQADPYEQYF. The CDR3 coding sequence is TGTGCCAGCAGCCTGGGACAGGCGGACCCCTACGAGCAGTACTTC.

The gene calls are TRBV29-1 and TRBJ1-1, with D maybe TRBD1 (5 bases). Between the trimmed V and J ends, which lost 5 bases and 5 bases, there was a span of 6 bases. Per germline, CDR1 SQVTM and CDR2 ANQGSEA. The CDR3 runs to 10 residues. CDR3 sequence reads: CSVRQTEAFF. CDR3 in DNA: TGCAGCGTTAGACAGACTGAAGCTTTCTTT.

This rearrangement joins TRBV30 to TRBJ2-1; 11 nucleotides agree with TRBD2. The V and J ends lost 1 base and 2 bases, in that order; junction bases with no gene match: 4. Germline CDR1 GTSNPN, CDR2 SVGIG (reference sequence). The CDR3 is 16 residues long. The CDR3 is CAWSALAGGAYNEQFF. The DNA of the CDR3 is TGTGCCTGGAGTGCCCTAGCGGGAGGCGCCTACAATGAGCAGTTCTTC.

The chain recombines TRBV19 with TRBJ1-6; 8 bases fit TRBD1. Germline V gene lookup returns CDR1 LNHDA and CDR2 SQIVND (reference sequence). The CDR3 has 15 residues. V lost 5 bases, J lost 10 bases, and 10 bases stayed unmatched. The CDR3 reads CASSDSGGVVSPLHF. The CDR3 bases are TGTGCCAGTAGTGACTCAGGGGGCGTCGTCTCACCCCTCCACTTT.

The rearrangement uses TRBV7-2 and TRBJ2-1; 9 nucleotides line up with TRBD2. The V gene end was trimmed by 7 bases and the J gene end by 7 bases; junction bases not matched to a gene: 5. The CDR3 sequence is 13 residues long. From germline, CDR1 is SGHTA and CDR2 FQGNSA. The CDR3 protein is CASKAGGINEQFF. CDR3 nucleotides: TGTGCCAGCAAGGCGGGAGGGATTAATGAGCAGTTCTTC.

The J gene is TRBJ2-5, the V gene TRBV10-3, with 14 bases aligning to TRBD2. The CDR3 runs to 16 residues. CDR1 is ENHRY and CDR2 is SYGVKD in the germline V gene. V lost 10 bases to trimming and J lost 5 bases; unmatched junction nucleotides: 12. DNA of the CDR3: TGTGCCACGAACCTTGGGACTAGCGGGAGTGGGGAGACCCAGTACTTC. Its protein product is CATNLGTSGSGETQYF.

This rearrangement joins TRBV7-2 to TRBJ2-1; 8 positions agree with TRBD2. CDR1 SGHTA and CDR2 FQGNSA come from the germline V gene. The CDR3 is made up of 15 amino acids. The trim removed 2 bases at V and 7 bases at J, leaving 7 bases unmatched. The CDR3 region is CASSLPGLVRNEQFF. The CDR3 bases are TGTGCCAGCAGCTTACCGGGACTAGTAAGAAATGAGCAGTTCTTC.

The chain is built from TRBV7-9 and TRBJ2-5, with a possible D match to TRBD1 (5 bases). The V gene's germline CDR1 is SEHNR and CDR2 FQNEAQ (reference sequence). This CDR3 has 15 residues. The ends were cut back, 5 bases at V and 3 bases at J, with 16 bases in the middle. The CDR3 region is CASSGQGRGEETQYF. CDR3 bases: TGTGCCAGCAGCGGTCAGGGAAGAGGCGAAGAGACCCAGTACTTC.

This sequence joins TRBV19 and TRBJ2-1; maybe TRBD2 (5 bases). The CDR3 consists of 15 residues. Germline V gene sequence: CDR1 LNHDA, CDR2 SQIVND (reference sequence). Deletions cut 3 bases from V and 4 bases from J, with 13 bases between. The CDR3 is CASSIGLAAYNEQFF. CDR3 DNA sequence: TGTGCCAGTAGTATCGGTCTAGCAGCGTACAATGAGCAGTTCTTC.

The chain couples TRBV6-5 to TRBJ2-3; D gene uncertain. The V and J ends lost 6 bases and 4 bases respectively, with 11 bases between them. The CDR3 spans 13 residues. The V gene's germline CDR1 is MNHEY and CDR2 SVGAGI. CDR3 sequence reads: CASSPDRADTQYF. The CDR3 coding sequence is TGTGCCAGCAGCCCCGACCGGGCAGATACGCAGTATTTT.

The chain combines TRBV5-1 with TRBJ2-7; tentative D call: TRBD2 (6 bases). From germline, CDR1 is SGHRS and CDR2 YFSETQ. The CDR3 loop spans 15 amino acids. V lost 1 base, J lost 1 base, and 12 bases lay in between. The CDR3 DNA sequence: TGCGCCAGCAGCTTGTTACGGGAGAGGTCCTACGAGCAGTACTTC. Protein: CASSLLRERSYEQYF.

V gene TRBV30 combines with J gene TRBJ2-1; D is unclear. CDR1 is GTSNPN, CDR2 SVGIG, per germline (reference sequence). The CDR3 is 11 residues long. V shed 2 bases and J shed 8 bases, with 7 bases lying between them. DNA of the CDR3: TGTGCCTGGAGTCGGTATCATGAGCAGTTCTTC. Its translation is CAWSRYHEQFF.

This chain links TRBV6-5 with TRBJ1-2; D gene ambiguous. Between the trimmed V and J ends, which lost 5 bases and 4 bases, there was a span of 14 bases. CDR1 and CDR2 (germline): MNHEY, SVGAGI. The CDR3 extends over 14 amino acids. CDR3 coding DNA: TGTGCCAGCAGTGTGACTACGGAGTTCTATGGCTACACCTTC. Its protein product is CASSVTTEFYGYTF.

The chain combines TRBV7-3 with TRBJ2-3; a possible D gene is TRBD2 (7 bases). This CDR3 is built from 16 residues. V was shortened by 8 bases and J by 0 bases, with 18 bases between the two germline ends. CDR1 is SGHTA, CDR2 FQGTGA, per germline. CDR3 in DNA: TGTGCCAGCCGAACCGGGAAGGGGGGGAGCACAGATACGCAGTATTTT. This codes for CASRTGKGGSTDTQYF.

The genes are TRBV11-3 and TRBJ1-5; 9 positions match TRBD1. Unmatched junction bases numbered 13, after V lost 2 bases and J lost 5 bases. The CDR3 runs 18 residues. The germline V gene has CDR1 SGHNT and CDR2 YENEEA. The CDR3 here is CASSLKLKRTGADQPQHF. The CDR3 DNA reads as TGTGCCAGCAGCTTAAAATTAAAGAGGACAGGGGCCGATCAGCCCCAGCATTTT.

V and J are TRBV25-1 and TRBJ2-5, with 10 bases matching TRBD1. CDR1 is MGHDK, CDR2 SYGVNS, per germline. The CDR3 runs to 15 residues. Germline trimming cut 2 bases from V and 5 bases from J; bases unmatched to any gene: 5. The CDR3 DNA is TGTGCCAGCAGTGAACCGACAGGGGGCGATGAGACCCAGTACTTC. Translation gives CASSEPTGGDETQYF. The full variable domain, rest sourced from reference TRBV25-1 and TRBJ2-5, is EADIYQTPRYLVIGTGKKITLECSQTMGHDKMYWYQQDPGMELHLIHYSYGVNSTEKGDLSSESTVSRIRTEHFPLTLESARPSHTSQYLCASSEPTGGDETQYFGPGTRLLVL.

This clone turned up a few times. The chain uses TRBV7-9 and TRBJ2-7, with 7 positions matching TRBD2. V shed 5 bases and J 5 bases; nucleotides not matched to a gene: 15. This CDR3 is built from 16 residues. Germline V CDR1 and CDR2: SEHNR, FQNEAQ (reference sequence). Here the CDR3 reads CASSRVAGGSLDEQYF. The DNA of the CDR3 is TGTGCCAGCAGCCGAGTCGCCGGCGGGAGTTTGGACGAGCAGTACTTC. Full variable domain (remainder filled in from reference TRBV7-9 and TRBJ2-7): DTGVSQNPRHKITKRGQNVTFRCDPISEHNRLYWYRQTLGQGPEFLTYFQNEAQLEKSRLLSDRFSAERPKGSFSTLEIQRTEQGDSAMYLCASSRVAGGSLDEQYFGPGTRLTVT.

V usage is TRBV4-2 and J usage is TRBJ2-1; no firm D call. V lost 0 bases and J 9 bases, leaving 15 bases between the germline ends. Germline CDR1 is LGHNA and CDR2 is YNFKEQ. This CDR3 spans 15 amino acids. The CDR3 nucleotides are TGTGCCAGCAGCCAAGATCTTGGTAGTGGCGGTGAGCAGTTCTTC. Protein: CASSQDLGSGGEQFF.

The rearrangement links TRBV29-1 to TRBJ2-7; 12 nucleotides match TRBD1. V was pared by 4 bases and J by 3 bases, with 4 bases of the junction left unmatched. CDR1 is SQVTM, CDR2 ANQGSEA, per germline. This CDR3 comprises 14 residues. CDR3 loop: CSVVGTGGNYEQYF. In DNA, the CDR3 is TGCAGCGTTGTGGGGACAGGGGGCAACTACGAGCAGTACTTC.

In this sample, this clone turned up once. This sequence joins TRBV27 and TRBJ2-5; TRBD2 agrees at 7 bases. The CDR3 totals 16 residues. V shed 5 bases and J 2 bases; nucleotides not matched to a gene: 11. CDR1 and CDR2 (germline): MNHEY, SMNVEV (reference sequence). CDR3 nucleotide sequence: TGTGCCAGCAGTACGCTGTGGGCTAGCGGACAAGAGACCCAGTACTTC. Translated: CASSTLWASGQETQYF.

In this sample, this clone turned up once. The rearrangement joins TRBV28 to TRBJ2-1, with 7 nucleotides matching TRBD2. The germline V gene encodes CDR1 MDHEN and CDR2 SYDVKM. The CDR3 extends over 17 amino acids. With 3 bases clipped from V and 3 bases from J, the junction kept 11 bases outside the gene matches. This CDR3 reads CASSFPYLGGGYNEQFF. CDR3 nucleotide sequence: TGTGCCAGCAGTTTTCCTTACTTGGGGGGGGGCTACAATGAGCAGTTCTTC. The full variable domain, rest sourced from reference TRBV28 and TRBJ2-1, is DVKVTQSSRYLVKRTGEKVFLECVQDMDHENMFWYRQDPGLGLRLIYFSYDVKMKEKGDIPEGYSVSREKKERFSLILESASTNQTSMYLCASSFPYLGGGYNEQFFGPGTRLTVL.

The chain has TRBV28 and TRBJ2-1; maybe TRBD2 (5 bases). The germline V gene encodes CDR1 MDHEN and CDR2 SYDVKM. Trimming cost V 8 bases and J 0 bases, with 17 bases left between them. The CDR3 length is 16 residues. DNA for the CDR3: TGTGCCAGCGGCCTGAGGAGGTCCCGCTCCTACAATGAGCAGTTCTTC. Its protein product is CASGLRRSRSYNEQFF.

For this clone: Within the sample, other DNA sequences also encode this same CDR3. This chain connects TRBV28 to TRBJ2-7; 13 bases are shared with TRBD2. Germline V gene data show CDR1 as MDHEN and CDR2 as SYDVKM. Trimming at V came to 5 bases and at J to 2 bases, leaving 6 bases not matched to a gene. The CDR3 is 16 amino acids. CDR3 bases: TGTGCCAGCAGTCTCACTAGCGGGAGGGCCACCTACGAGCAGTACTTC. Translated: CASSLTSGRATYEQYF.

This clone came up once. This chain links TRBV5-1 with TRBJ1-5; 8 bases line up with TRBD1. The CDR3 totals 15 residues. Germline CDR1 reads SGHRS; CDR2 reads YFSETQ. V lost 0 bases and J lost 4; bases outside the gene matches: 3. The CDR3 sequence: CASSLGQGTNQPQHF. CDR3 bases: TGCGCCAGCAGCTTGGGACAGGGGACAAATCAGCCCCAGCATTTT.

The gene calls are TRBV6-1 and TRBJ2-7, with 7 bases fitting TRBD2. The CDR3 totals 15 residues. V gave up 2 bases and J gave up 2 bases; unmatched junction bases: 6. Germline V CDR1 and CDR2: MNHNS, SASEGT. CDR3 residues: CASSELAASAYEQYF. CDR3 nucleotides: TGTGCCAGCAGTGAACTAGCGGCTTCCGCCTACGAGCAGTACTTC.